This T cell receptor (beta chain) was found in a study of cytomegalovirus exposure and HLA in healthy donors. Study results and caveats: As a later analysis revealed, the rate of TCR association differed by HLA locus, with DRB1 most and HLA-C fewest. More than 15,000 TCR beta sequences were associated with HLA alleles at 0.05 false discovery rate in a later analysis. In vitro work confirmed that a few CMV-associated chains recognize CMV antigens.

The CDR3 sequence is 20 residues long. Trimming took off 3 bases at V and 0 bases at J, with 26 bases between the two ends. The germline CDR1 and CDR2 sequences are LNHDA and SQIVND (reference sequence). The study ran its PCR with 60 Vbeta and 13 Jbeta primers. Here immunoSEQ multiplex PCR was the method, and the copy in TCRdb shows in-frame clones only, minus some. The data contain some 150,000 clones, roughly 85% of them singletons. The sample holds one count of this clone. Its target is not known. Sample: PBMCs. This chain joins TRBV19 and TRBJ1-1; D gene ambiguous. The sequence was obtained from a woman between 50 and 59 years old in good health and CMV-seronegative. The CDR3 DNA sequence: TGTGCCAGTAGTATCGGGAGGGAATGGGTGGAGAACTATATGAACACTGAAGCTTTCTTT. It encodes CASSIGREWVENYMNTEAFF.